The sequence of this T cell receptor (beta chain) was determined in a study of naive and memory T cell subsets. Trimming removed 6 bases from V and 0 bases from J, with 10 bases in between. Germline V lookup: CDR1 DFQATT, CDR2 SNEGSKA (reference sequence). The CDR3 length is 13 residues. The library had UMIs added by 3' ligation of an oligonucleotide to TCR cDNA. Reverse transcription used DNase-treated unsorted total RNA, aiming for roughly 1 to 1000 ng. Four PCR rounds used nested alpha and beta constant region primers plus the SP2 primer. TCRdb passed the 5' RACE reads through MiXCR, listing each CDR3 protein once. This table has tens of thousands of distinct CDR3 sequences, around 17% appearing once. This clonotype has at least ten counts.

This clonotype originated in a female donor in good health. The rearrangement links TRBV20-1 to TRBJ2-3, with a weak D call TRBD2 (6 bases). CDR3 amino acids: CSAGTGSTDTQYF. The CDR3 coding sequence is TGCAGTGCCGGGACTGGTAGCACAGATACGCAGTATTTT.